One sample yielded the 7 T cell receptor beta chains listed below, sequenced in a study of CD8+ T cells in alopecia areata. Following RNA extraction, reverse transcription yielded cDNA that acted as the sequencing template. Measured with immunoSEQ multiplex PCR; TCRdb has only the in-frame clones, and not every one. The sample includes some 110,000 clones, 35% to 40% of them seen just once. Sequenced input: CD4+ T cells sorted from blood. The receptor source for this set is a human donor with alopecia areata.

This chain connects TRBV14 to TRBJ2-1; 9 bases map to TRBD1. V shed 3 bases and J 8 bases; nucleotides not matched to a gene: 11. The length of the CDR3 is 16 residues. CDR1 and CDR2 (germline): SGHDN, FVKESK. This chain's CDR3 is CASSQVFRTGVYEQFF. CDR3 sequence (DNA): TGTGCCAGCAGCCAGGTCTTCCGGACAGGGGTTTATGAGCAGTTCTTC.

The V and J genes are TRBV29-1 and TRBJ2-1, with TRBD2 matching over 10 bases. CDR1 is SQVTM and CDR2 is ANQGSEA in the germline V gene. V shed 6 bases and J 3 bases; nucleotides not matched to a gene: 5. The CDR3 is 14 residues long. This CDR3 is CSVRGLADYNEQFF. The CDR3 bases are TGCAGCGTCCGTGGACTAGCGGACTACAATGAGCAGTTCTTC.

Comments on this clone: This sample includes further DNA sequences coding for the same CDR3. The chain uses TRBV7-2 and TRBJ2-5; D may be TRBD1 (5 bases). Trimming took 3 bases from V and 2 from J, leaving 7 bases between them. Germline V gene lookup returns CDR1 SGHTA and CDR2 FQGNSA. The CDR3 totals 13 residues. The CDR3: CASSLTVQETQYF. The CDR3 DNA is TGTGCCAGCAGCTTGACAGTACAAGAGACCCAGTACTTC.

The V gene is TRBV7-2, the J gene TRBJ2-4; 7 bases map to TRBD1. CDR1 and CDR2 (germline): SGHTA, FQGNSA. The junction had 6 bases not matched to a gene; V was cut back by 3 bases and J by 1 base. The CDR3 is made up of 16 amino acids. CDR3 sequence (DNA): TGTGCCAGCAGCTTTAGTTTACAGGGGGCCAAAAACATTCAGTACTTC. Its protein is CASSFSLQGAKNIQYF.

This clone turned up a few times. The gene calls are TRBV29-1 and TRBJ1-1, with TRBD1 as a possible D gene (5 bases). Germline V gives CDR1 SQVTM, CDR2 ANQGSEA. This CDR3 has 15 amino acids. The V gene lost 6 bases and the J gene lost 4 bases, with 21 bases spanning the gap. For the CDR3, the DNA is TGCAGCGTCGATCCCCGCCGGGGGAGGTTCACTGAAGCTTTCTTT. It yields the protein CSVDPRRGRFTEAFF.

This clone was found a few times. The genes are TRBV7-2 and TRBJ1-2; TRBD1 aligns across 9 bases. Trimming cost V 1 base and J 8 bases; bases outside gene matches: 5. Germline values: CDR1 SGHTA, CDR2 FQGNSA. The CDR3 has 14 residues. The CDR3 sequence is CASSLDRGQRGYTF. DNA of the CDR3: TGTGCCAGCAGCTTAGACAGGGGGCAGAGGGGCTACACCTTC.

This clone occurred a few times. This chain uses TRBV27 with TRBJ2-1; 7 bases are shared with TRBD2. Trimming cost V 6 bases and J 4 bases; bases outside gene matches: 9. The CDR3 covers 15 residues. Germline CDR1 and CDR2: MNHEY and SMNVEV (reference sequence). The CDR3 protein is CASSIEGRAYNEQFF. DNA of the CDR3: TGTGCCAGCAGCATTGAGGGGAGGGCATACAATGAGCAGTTCTTC.